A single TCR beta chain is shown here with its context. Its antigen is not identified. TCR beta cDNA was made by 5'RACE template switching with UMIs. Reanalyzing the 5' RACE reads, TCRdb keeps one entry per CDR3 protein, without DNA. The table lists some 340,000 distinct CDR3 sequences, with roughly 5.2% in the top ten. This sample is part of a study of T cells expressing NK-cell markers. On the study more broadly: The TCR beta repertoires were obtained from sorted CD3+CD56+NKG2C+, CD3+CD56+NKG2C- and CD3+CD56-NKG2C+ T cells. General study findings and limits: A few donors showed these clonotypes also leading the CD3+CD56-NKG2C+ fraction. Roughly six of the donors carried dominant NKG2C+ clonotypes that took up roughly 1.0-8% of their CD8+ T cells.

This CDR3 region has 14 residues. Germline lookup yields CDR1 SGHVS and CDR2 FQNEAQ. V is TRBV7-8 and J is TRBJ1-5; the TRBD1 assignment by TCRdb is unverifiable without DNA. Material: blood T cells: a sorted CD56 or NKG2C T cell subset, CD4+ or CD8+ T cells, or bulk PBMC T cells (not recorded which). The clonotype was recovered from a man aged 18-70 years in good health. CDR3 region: CASSEGGGSGPQHF.